This T cell receptor beta chain was recorded in a study of T cell responses to AZD1222 COVID-19 vaccine listed by TCRdb under 2021. In the study overall: TCR sequencing covered some 250 trial participants: about 210 given two doses of AZD1222 and 26 given two doses of MenACWY control vaccine. Trial participants were enrolled into age subgroups of 18-55, 56-69 and 70-plus years, which contained about 150, 28 and 57 TCR-sequenced participants, respectively.

The germline V gene gives CDR1 as ENHRY and CDR2 as SYGVKD. V and J lose 3 bases and 5 bases, and a span of 7 bases separates them. From its cysteine to its phenylalanine, the CDR3 spans 12 amino acids. CDR3 DNA only is kept here, 36 bases in frame from base 1. Remarks on this clone: Its antigen is not yet known.

The time point label of this sample denotes: baseline before first vaccination. Samples from vaccinated people were obtained from the UK trials COV001 and COV002, which included a single-blind randomized controlled phase 2/3 trial of AZD1222 (ChAdOx1 nCoV-19) in healthy adults. For TCRbeta chain sequencing, PBMC samples from trial participants were taken at day 0 and at day 28 after the second dose. The CDR3 regions of human TCRbeta chains were analyzed by immunosequencing. As for the authors' bioinformatics: Repertoire TCRs were checked for matches against a reference library of SARS-CoV-2-specific TCRs that had been generated using the MIRA antigen-specificity platform. Breadth was defined as the fraction of unique TCRs that were SARS-CoV-2-associated, and depth was defined as the fraction of total T cells that were SARS-CoV-2-associated. Using the MIRA data, every spike-specific TCR was mapped to the spike region that the TCR reacted to and assigned to either a CD4 or a CD8 class. Log10-transformed breadth and depth values were compared by one-way ANOVA with Sidak's multiple comparisons tests. TCRdb provides this immuneACCESS table in a form limited to in-frame rearrangements. Some clones are lacking; in checked studies, under half of them reflect an unresolved V gene, and why the rest are absent is not known. That table gives V, J and clone size, and the DNA gave D and trimming. The sample's table covers about 140,000 clones. Jointly, the top ten make up about 2.3% of the sample.

Overall study results and their limits: No day 14 peak-response samples were available, so repertoires were characterized only after the peak T cell response. Most participants were white British and females outnumbered males, and the authors suggested that clonal diversity may have been underestimated. Only six AZD1222 recipients were SARS-CoV-2 seropositive at baseline, limiting conclusions about previously exposed vaccinees. Reportedly, close to half of the unique spike-specific TCRs recognized epitopes lying outside the regions that are mutated in the B.1.351 and B.1.1.7 variants. Spike-specific TCR breadth and depth rose significantly after two AZD1222 doses compared with day 0 and with MenACWY recipients. The 56-69-year group was small, and its depth increase did not reach significance, likely because of low power. The whole spike protein was spanned by vaccine-associated CD4 TCRs, and dominant responses were seen in regions 160-218 and 743-854.

Sequences were obtained from peripheral blood. This clonotype originated in an adult in good health. Recombination connected TRBV10-3 to TRBJ1-1; the D gene identity is not certain. The CDR3 protein sequence reads: CAISDRGTEAFF. The nucleotide sequence is given as TGTGCCATCAGTGACCGGGGTACTGAAGCTTTCTTT.